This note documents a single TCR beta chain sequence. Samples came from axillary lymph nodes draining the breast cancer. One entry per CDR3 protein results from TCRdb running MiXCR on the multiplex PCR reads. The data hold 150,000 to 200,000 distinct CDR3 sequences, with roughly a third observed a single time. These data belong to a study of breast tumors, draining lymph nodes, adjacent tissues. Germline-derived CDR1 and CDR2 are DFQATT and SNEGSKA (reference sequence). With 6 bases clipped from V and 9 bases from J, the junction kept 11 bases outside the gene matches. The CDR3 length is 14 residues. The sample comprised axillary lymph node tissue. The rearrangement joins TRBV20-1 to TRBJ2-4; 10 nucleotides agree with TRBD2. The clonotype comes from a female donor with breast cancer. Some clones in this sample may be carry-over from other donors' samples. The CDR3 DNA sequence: TGCAGTGCCCAGAGCGGGGGGGCCTTCGGCATTCAGTACTTC. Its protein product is CSAQSGGAFGIQYF.